These 27 T cell receptor beta chains were sequenced from one sample in a study of blood T cell repertoires in COVID-19. Sequenced by immunoSEQ multiplex PCR; TCRdb stores in-frame clones only, minus some. The data contain some 150,000 clones, approximately 85% of them seen just once; the ten biggest clones take up 0.6% to 0.7%. Material: peripheral blood. The origin of the receptors is a man in his sixties with COVID-19, enrolled during active disease.

The gene calls are TRBV3-1 (or the pseudogene TRBV3-2) and TRBJ1-1, with TRBD1 matching 8 bases. The CDR3 length is 14 residues. The germline gives CDR1 LGHDT, CDR2 YNNKEL (reference sequence). The J segment lost 6 bases and the V segment lost 4 bases, leaving 7 bases of the junction unmatched. The CDR3 spells CASSRQGQGAEAFF. The CDR3 DNA reads as TGTGCCAGCAGCCGACAGGGGCAGGGCGCTGAAGCTTTCTTT.

The rearrangement links TRBV7-8 to TRBJ1-1; D gene ambiguous. V was shortened by 1 base and J by 4 bases, with 13 bases between the two germline ends. The length of the CDR3 is 15 residues. Germline V gene data show CDR1 as SGHVS and CDR2 as FQNEAQ. CDR3 sequence (DNA): TGTGCCAGCAGCTTAGGGGGAGGTGGAGCCACTGAAGCTTTCTTT. Protein product: CASSLGGGGATEAFF.

This sequence joins TRBV4-1 and TRBJ2-4; 9 bases agree with TRBD1. Trimming removed 4 bases from V and 8 bases from J; junction bases left unmatched: 9. The CDR3 length is 15 residues. CDR1 is MGHRA and CDR2 is YSYEKL in the germline V gene. The CDR3, as DNA: TGCGCCAGCAGCCGGGGACAGGGCGCGATGGACATTCAGTACTTC. Its translation: CASSRGQGAMDIQYF.

The rearrangement uses TRBV19 and TRBJ1-5; 9 nucleotides match TRBD1. The CDR3 is made up of 15 amino acids. Germline loops: CDR1 LNHDA, CDR2 SQIVND (reference sequence). V shed 6 bases and J 7 bases; nucleotides not matched to a gene: 10. In nucleotides, the CDR3 is TGTGCCAGTAGAGTACAGGGGGCTGGCTTACAGCCCCAGCATTTT. As protein: CASRVQGAGLQPQHF.

V is TRBV12-3 or TRBV12-4 and J is TRBJ1-2; D unresolved. V was pared by 2 bases and J by 8 bases, with 9 bases between. The CDR3 consists of 12 residues. CDR3 sequence reads: CASSLSVEGYTF. DNA for the CDR3: TGTGCCAGCAGTTTATCCGTAGAGGGCTACACCTTC.

The CDR3 sequence: CASSLNPNQPQHF. The CDR3 coding sequence is TGTGCCAGCAGTTTAAACCCTAACCAGCCCCAGCATTTT. The chain couples TRBV12-3 or TRBV12-4 to TRBJ1-5; unclear D gene. The V gene lost 2 bases and the J gene lost 7 bases, with 9 bases spanning the gap. The CDR3 loop spans 13 amino acids.

As DNA, the CDR3 is TGTGCCAGCAGCTTAGATGGAGGGACCCGACGGGGGGAGCAGTACTTC. It yields the protein CASSLDGGTRRGEQYF. V gene TRBV7-2 combines with J gene TRBJ2-7; weak D call: TRBD2 (6 bases). The CDR3 is 16 residues long. The V end was cut by 1 base, the J end by 7 bases, with 20 bases between. The germline CDR1 and CDR2 sequences are SGHTA and FQGNSA.

V gene TRBV6-6 combines with J gene TRBJ1-2; tentative D call: TRBD1 (5 bases). The CDR3 extends over 12 amino acids. The germline V gene encodes CDR1 MNHNY and CDR2 SVGAGI (reference sequence). Deletions cut 6 bases from V and 8 bases from J, with 13 bases between. The CDR3 sequence is CASSSRGGGYTF. In DNA, the CDR3 is TGTGCCAGCAGCTCTCGTGGGGGGGGCTACACCTTC.

V is TRBV29-1 and J is TRBJ1-1; TRBD1 aligns across 9 bases. V was pared by 5 bases and J by 9 bases, with 4 bases of the junction left unmatched. Germline V gene sequence: CDR1 SQVTM, CDR2 ANQGSEA. This CDR3 is 11 amino acids long. CDR3 sequence reads: CSVTGTGQAFF. DNA of the CDR3: TGCAGCGTTACCGGGACAGGGCAAGCTTTCTTT.

V usage is TRBV5-8 and J usage is TRBJ1-3; TRBD1 matches 9 bases. V lost 4 bases to trimming and J lost 2 bases; unmatched junction nucleotides: 1. Germline CDR1 and CDR2: SGHTS and YDEGEE. The CDR3 is made up of 14 amino acids. The CDR3 spells CASSRDRAGNTIYF. The CDR3, as DNA: TGTGCCAGCAGCCGGGACAGGGCTGGAAACACCATATATTTT.

The rearrangement links TRBV6-5 to TRBJ1-1, with D possibly TRBD1 on 5 matching bases. CDR1 MNHEY and CDR2 SVGAGI come from the germline V gene. V lost 2 bases, J lost 7 bases, and 20 bases lay in between. This CDR3 spans 16 amino acids. CDR3 protein: CASSYTYATATFEAFF. The CDR3 DNA reads as TGTGCCAGCAGTTACACCTACGCGACAGCGACGTTTGAAGCTTTCTTT.

V and J are TRBV7-9 and TRBJ2-3; D not resolved. Trimming removed 1 base at V and 2 bases at J, with 4 bases between. Germline CDR1 is SEHNR and CDR2 is FQNEAQ (reference sequence). The CDR3 is 13 residues long. The CDR3 DNA follows: TGTGCCAGCAGCTTAGATCTCACAGATACGCAGTATTTT. Translation: CASSLDLTDTQYF. The entire variable domain, with the rest obtained from reference TRBV7-9 and TRBJ2-3, is as follows: DTGVSQNPRHKITKRGQNVTFRCDPISEHNRLYWYRQTLGQGPEFLTYFQNEAQLEKSRLLSDRFSAERPKGSFSTLEIQRTEQGDSAMYLCASSLDLTDTQYFGPGTRLTVL.

The genes are TRBV7-3 and TRBJ2-5, with 7 bases identical to TRBD2. CDR3 length equals 15 residues. V gave up 4 bases and J gave up 7 bases; unmatched junction bases: 12. From germline, CDR1 is SGHTA and CDR2 FQGTGA. DNA of the CDR3: TGTGCCAGCAGCTGGGAGGGGACTACACTCGGGACCCAGTACTTC. It encodes CASSWEGTTLGTQYF. The variable domain in full, with the rest retrieved from reference TRBV7-3 and TRBJ2-5, is GAGVSQTPSNKVTEKGKYVELRCDPISGHTALYWYRQSLGQGPEFLIYFQGTGAADDSGLPNDRFFAVRPEGSVSTLKIQRTERGDSAVYLCASSWEGTTLGTQYFGPGTRLLVL.

The chain combines TRBV6-5 with TRBJ1-5, with no clear D. There are 14 residues in the CDR3. Germline CDR1 is MNHEY and CDR2 is SVGAGI. Between the trimmed V and J ends, which lost 6 bases and 5 bases, there was a span of 14 bases. CDR3 sequence: CASRKEGRDQPQHF. The CDR3 DNA sequence: TGTGCCAGCAGAAAGGAGGGAAGGGATCAGCCCCAGCATTTT.

This chain connects TRBV7-9 to TRBJ1-6; 9 bases match TRBD1. The CDR3 runs 16 residues. Germline lookup yields CDR1 SEHNR and CDR2 FQNEAQ (reference sequence). Trimming took 2 bases from V and 10 from J; bases not matched to a gene: 9. CDR3 coding DNA: TGTGCCAGCAGCTTAAGTCGGACAGGGGTAGGGTCACCCCTCCACTTT. Translated, it gives CASSLSRTGVGSPLHF.

A few counts support this clone. The V call is TRBV19, the J call TRBJ1-3, with 8 bases aligning to TRBD1. The CDR3 has 15 residues. V trimming: 7 bases; J trimming: 2 bases; junction bases outside the gene matches: 7. In germline, CDR1 is LNHDA, CDR2 SQIVND (reference sequence). The CDR3: CASKLGQGAGNTIYF. CDR3 coding DNA: TGTGCCAGTAAGTTAGGACAGGGAGCTGGAAACACCATATATTTT.

This chain links TRBV27 with TRBJ2-6; weak D call: TRBD1 (5 bases). The CDR3 has 15 amino acids. Germline CDR1 is MNHEY and CDR2 is SMNVEV (reference sequence). Between the trimmed V and J ends, which lost 3 bases and 0 bases, there was a span of 6 bases. Written as DNA, the CDR3 is TGTGCCAGCAGTTTCAGGGACTCTGGGGCCAACGTCCTGACTTTC. Amino acid sequence: CASSFRDSGANVLTF.

The chain joins TRBV6-5 to TRBJ2-7; weak D call: TRBD1 (5 bases). Germline lookup yields CDR1 MNHEY and CDR2 SVGAGI. This CDR3 has 14 residues. Trimming stripped 3 bases from V and 4 bases from J, with 13 bases between. The CDR3 is CASSYAQGSYEQYF. Here the CDR3 DNA reads TGTGCCAGCAGTTATGCGCAGGGTAGTTACGAGCAGTACTTC.

This chain connects TRBV7-5 to TRBJ1-1. TRBV7-5 is given as a pseudogene. The CDR3 contains 12 residues. The CDR3 DNA follows: TGTGCCCCGGGGGGGGAGAACACTGAAGCTTTCTTT. Its translation is CAPGGENTEAFF.

V and J are TRBV9 and TRBJ2-7; TRBD2 matches at 7 bases. The junction had 13 bases not matched to a gene; V was cut back by 5 bases and J by 5 bases. The CDR3 has 15 amino acids. Germline CDR1 reads SGDLS; CDR2 reads YYNGEE. The CDR3 nucleotides read TGTGCCAGCAGTGACCTCGGGGAACGGGGGGACGAGCAGTACTTC. This translates into CASSDLGERGDEQYF.

This chain links TRBV9 with TRBJ2-3; weak D call: TRBD2 (5 bases). From germline, CDR1 is SGDLS and CDR2 YYNGEE. Trimming cost V 3 bases and J 2 bases, with 16 bases left between them. This CDR3 region has 16 residues. CDR3 amino acids: CASSAIAGKPTDTQYF. Here the CDR3 DNA reads TGTGCCAGCAGCGCCATCGCCGGGAAACCCACAGATACGCAGTATTTT. The full variable domain, rest sourced from reference TRBV9 and TRBJ2-3, is DSGVTQTPKHLITATGQRVTLRCSPRSGDLSVYWYQQSLDQGLQFLIQYYNGEERAKGNILERFSAQQFPDLHSELNLSSLELGDSALYFCASSAIAGKPTDTQYFGPGTRLTVL.

V and J are TRBV28 and TRBJ2-1; a weak D match, TRBD2 (6 bases). The CDR3 spans 15 residues. CDR1 and CDR2 (germline): MDHEN, SYDVKM. V dropped 7 bases and J dropped 4 bases, with 17 bases sitting between them. The CDR3, as DNA: TGTGCCAGCACCACTTTTGGAGGGGCGTACAATGAGCAGTTCTTC. Protein sequence: CASTTFGGAYNEQFF.

This sequence joins TRBV7-8 and TRBJ2-7; TRBD2 is a possible D gene (6 bases). This CDR3 has 15 amino acids. The ends were cut back, 3 bases at V and 3 bases at J, with 15 bases in the middle. Germline loops: CDR1 SGHVS, CDR2 FQNEAQ. The DNA of the CDR3 is TGTGCCAGCAGCTTGGGGTCGGGCGGGGTCTACGAGCAGTACTTC. This codes for CASSLGSGGVYEQYF. The variable domain in full, with the rest retrieved from reference TRBV7-8 and TRBJ2-7, is GAGVSQSPRYKVAKRGQDVALRCDPISGHVSLFWYQQALGQGPEFLTYFQNEAQLDKSGLPSDRFFAERPEGSVSTLKIQRTQQEDSAVYLCASSLGSGGVYEQYFGPGTRLTVT.

The chain recombines TRBV3-1 (or the pseudogene TRBV3-2) with TRBJ1-6; maybe TRBD1 (5 bases). CDR1 is LGHDT and CDR2 is YNNKEL in the germline V gene (reference sequence). CDR3 size: 15 residues. V was clipped by 0 bases and J by 14 bases, with 17 bases between them. For the CDR3, the DNA is TGTGCCAGCAGCCAAGATCCCCGAGTGGGGGGGTCCCTCCACTTT. The encoded protein is CASSQDPRVGGSLHF.

The chain is built from TRBV9 and TRBJ1-5, with D unresolved. The CDR3 runs to 11 residues. Germline lookup yields CDR1 SGDLS and CDR2 YYNGEE. The V end was cut by 3 bases, the J end by 11 bases, with 9 bases between. CDR3 region: CASSGEDAQHF. CDR3 coding DNA: TGTGCCAGCAGCGGGGAGGACGCCCAGCATTTT.

The CDR3 DNA is TGTGCCTGGAGTAAGACTAGCGGGAGGTACAATGAGCAGTTCTTC. It specifies CAWSKTSGRYNEQFF. V is TRBV30 and J is TRBJ2-1; TRBD2 matches 13 bases. CDR1 is GTSNPN, CDR2 SVGIG, per germline (reference sequence). The trim removed 2 bases at V and 4 bases at J, leaving 2 bases unmatched. The CDR3 has 15 residues.

This sequence joins TRBV19 and TRBJ1-3; TRBD1 aligns across 7 bases. With V trimmed by 0 bases and J by 0 bases, 2 bases remained unmatched. The CDR3 is made up of 16 amino acids. CDR1 is LNHDA and CDR2 is SQIVND in the germline V gene (reference sequence). The CDR3 here is CASSIDRTGSGNTIYF. The DNA of the CDR3 is TGTGCCAGTAGTATAGATCGGACAGGCTCTGGAAACACCATATATTTT.